The 12 T cell receptor beta chains below all came from one sample that was sequenced in a study of blood T cell repertoires in COVID-19. Profiling relied on immunoSEQ multiplex PCR, and the TCRdb table lists in-frame clones only, not all of them. The table records 250,000 to 400,000 clones, approximately 89% of them present only once. The specimen sequenced was peripheral blood. Receptors were obtained from a woman in her 30s with COVID-19, enrolled during active disease.

J is TRBJ2-1 and V is TRBV5-6; D is uncertain. This CDR3 is 11 amino acids long. The V gene's germline CDR1 is SGHDT and CDR2 YYEEEE. V was trimmed by 2 bases and J by 8 bases, leaving 5 bases between them. In DNA form, the CDR3 reads TGTGCCAGCAGCTTCTCGGATGAGCAGTTCTTC. Protein sequence: CASSFSDEQFF.

The chain links TRBV5-1 to TRBJ1-4, with a possible D match to TRBD1 (5 bases). The V end was cut by 2 bases, the J end by 4 bases, with 12 bases between. This CDR3 is built from 15 residues. CDR1 is SGHRS, CDR2 YFSETQ, per germline. The CDR3 is CASSFQGRDNEKLFF. Written as DNA, the CDR3 is TGCGCCAGCAGCTTCCAGGGCAGGGATAATGAAAAACTGTTTTTT.

The chain joins TRBV6-2 or TRBV6-3 to TRBJ2-6, with D perhaps matching TRBD2 (5 bases). This CDR3 spans 16 amino acids. The germline V gene encodes CDR1 MNHEY and CDR2 SVGEGT. The V end lost 6 bases, the J end lost 2 bases, and 14 bases lay between the germline ends. The CDR3 here is CASSPTEGTGANVLTF. The CDR3 nucleotides are TGTGCCAGCAGCCCGACCGAGGGAACTGGGGCCAACGTCCTGACTTTC.

The chain has TRBV7-3 and TRBJ2-7; maybe TRBD2 (5 bases). V lost 5 bases and J 4 bases, leaving 15 bases between the germline ends. Germline V CDR1 and CDR2: SGHTA, FQGTGA. The CDR3 loop spans 14 amino acids. The CDR3: CASSPGLSGYEQYF. In DNA, the CDR3 is TGTGCCAGCAGCCCAGGACTCTCTGGATACGAGCAGTACTTC.

For the CDR3, the DNA is TGTGCCAGCAGCCCAGGGCCCGCCCCGGAGACCCAGTACTTC. It yields the protein CASSPGPAPETQYF. The chain combines TRBV14 with TRBJ2-5, with D possibly being TRBD1 (5 bases). This CDR3 region has 14 residues. In germline, CDR1 is SGHDN, CDR2 FVKESK. V was pared by 4 bases and J by 5 bases, with 14 bases between. Full variable domain (remainder filled in from reference TRBV14 and TRBJ2-5): EAGVTQFPSHSVIEKGQTVTLRCDPISGHDNLYWYRRVMGKEIKFLLHFVKESKQDESGMPNNRFLAERTGGTYSTLKVQPAELEDSGVYFCASSPGPAPETQYFGPGTRLLVL.

This clone came up once. This chain links TRBV19 with TRBJ1-5; a weak D match, TRBD1 (6 bases). The CDR3 has 14 residues. The germline V gene has CDR1 LNHDA and CDR2 SQIVND (reference sequence). Trimming removed 8 bases from V and 2 bases from J, with 13 bases in between. The CDR3 DNA follows: TGTGCCAGTGACAGAGGGGGAGGCAATCAGCCCCAGCATTTT. Translating it yields CASDRGGGNQPQHF.

The chain couples TRBV10-3 to TRBJ2-3; 8 bases align to TRBD1. The germline V gene has CDR1 ENHRY and CDR2 SYGVKD. Trimming removed 10 bases from V and 3 bases from J; junction bases left unmatched: 3. CDR3 length equals 12 residues. The CDR3 here is CASGQGTDTQYF. The CDR3 DNA reads as TGTGCCAGCGGACAGGGAACAGATACGCAGTATTTT.

The chain has TRBV2 and TRBJ1-2, with 9 bases matching TRBD1. The CDR3 sequence is 16 residues long. CDR1 and CDR2 (germline): SNHLY, FYNNEI. Germline trimming cut 3 bases from V and 6 bases from J; bases unmatched to any gene: 11. Written as DNA, the CDR3 is TGTGCCAGCAGTGAGTTAAGTAGGGGGACAGGGAATGGCTACACCTTC. The encoded protein is CASSELSRGTGNGYTF. Filled out from reference TRBV2 and TRBJ1-2, the complete variable domain reads EPEVTQTPSHQVTQMGQEVILRCVPISNHLYFYWYRQILGQKVEFLVSFYNNEISEKSEIFDDQFSVERPDGSNFTLKIRSTKLEDSAMYFCASSELSRGTGNGYTFGSGTRLTVV.

V usage is TRBV29-1 and J usage is TRBJ1-3; possibly TRBD1 for D (5 bases). Deletions cut 8 bases from V and 4 bases from J, with 15 bases between. The germline V gene has CDR1 SQVTM and CDR2 ANQGSEA. The CDR3 is 13 amino acids. The CDR3, as DNA: TGCAGCATAAGGGGACTCGGAGGAAACACCATATATTTT. As protein: CSIRGLGGNTIYF.

This clone occurred once. This chain connects TRBV11-2 to TRBJ2-1; D may be TRBD2 (5 bases). This CDR3 has 16 amino acids. Trimming took 4 bases from V and 0 from J, leaving 13 bases between them. Germline V gene lookup returns CDR1 SGHAT and CDR2 FQNNGV. Here the CDR3 reads CASSYGSGNSYNEQFF. The CDR3 bases are TGTGCCAGCAGCTATGGAAGCGGTAACTCCTACAATGAGCAGTTCTTC. The entire variable domain, with the rest obtained from reference TRBV11-2 and TRBJ2-1, is as follows: EAGVAQSPRYKIIEKRQSVAFWCNPISGHATLYWYQQILGQGPKLLIQFQNNGVVDDSQLPKDRFSAERLKGVDSTLKIQPAKLEDSAVYLCASSYGSGNSYNEQFFGPGTRLTVL.

Only a few counts were recorded for this clone. This chain joins TRBV2 and TRBJ2-2; 8 bases line up with TRBD1. There are 14 residues in the CDR3. The V gene end was trimmed by 6 bases and the J gene end by 7 bases; junction bases not matched to a gene: 7. Germline values: CDR1 SNHLY, CDR2 FYNNEI. The CDR3 is CASRLDRGYGELFF. DNA of the CDR3: TGTGCCAGCAGGCTAGACAGGGGTTACGGGGAGCTGTTTTTT.

This sequence joins TRBV6-2 or TRBV6-3 and TRBJ1-5; possibly TRBD1 for D (5 bases). Trimming pared 3 bases from V and 7 bases from J, leaving 13 bases between. The germline V gene has CDR1 MNHEY and CDR2 SVGEGT. The CDR3 covers 14 residues. CDR3 bases: TGTGCCAGCAGTTATATTAGGGGTGGACAGCCCCAGCATTTT. Protein: CASSYIRGGQPQHF.